This passage covers 22 T cell receptor beta chains from one sample sequenced in a study of cytomegalovirus exposure and HLA in healthy donors. Both 60 Vbeta primers and 13 Jbeta primers went into the PCR. Clones were sequenced by immunoSEQ multiplex PCR, and TCRdb holds only the in-frame ones, with some missing. The profile shows tens of thousands of clones, 70% to 90% of them singletons. The sample taken for sequencing was PBMCs. Receptor source: a young woman in good health and CMV-seropositive.

This sequence joins TRBV15 and TRBJ2-7; D unresolved. V lost 0 bases to trimming and J lost 0 bases, with 9 bases between them. Germline-derived CDR1 and CDR2 are LNHNV and YYDKDF (reference sequence). The CDR3 runs to 15 residues. The CDR3 coding sequence is TGTGCCACCAGCAGAGATTACGGTTTCTCCTACGAGCAGTACTTC. Its protein is CATSRDYGFSYEQYF.

This chain links TRBV6-5 with TRBJ1-5; perhaps TRBD1 as D (5 bases). The CDR3 runs 13 residues. The V gene's germline CDR1 is MNHEY and CDR2 SVGAGI. The ends were cut back, 2 bases at V and 11 bases at J, with 13 bases in the middle. The CDR3 loop is CASSYNPRGAQHF. The DNA for the CDR3 is TGTGCCAGCAGTTACAACCCACGGGGGGCCCAGCATTTT.

J is TRBJ1-2 and V is TRBV6-5; a weak D match, TRBD1 (5 bases). With 3 bases removed from V and 2 bases from J, the gap between germline ends came to 10 bases. CDR1 and CDR2 from the germline V gene are MNHEY and SVGAGI. CDR3 length: 14 amino acids. In DNA form, the CDR3 reads TGTGCCAGCAGTTATTCCGCAGGGAACTATGGCTACACCTTC. This encodes CASSYSAGNYGYTF.

CDR3 protein: CASSPGQGHTDTQYF. DNA for the CDR3: TGCGCCAGCAGCCCGGGACAGGGACACACAGATACGCAGTATTTT. The chain carries TRBV5-1 and TRBJ2-3, with 9 bases lining up with TRBD1. V gave up 4 bases and J gave up 2 bases; unmatched junction bases: 5. CDR1 is SGHRS and CDR2 is YFSETQ in the germline V gene. This CDR3 spans 15 amino acids.

CDR3 nucleotide sequence: TGTGCCAGCAGCTTAAACGGGGGGACAGGGAGCTCCTACGAGCAGTACTTC. Translation: CASSLNGGTGSSYEQYF. This rearrangement joins TRBV7-6 to TRBJ2-7; TRBD1 aligns across 9 bases. The CDR3 loop spans 17 amino acids. The V and J ends lost 2 bases and 0 bases, in that order; junction bases with no gene match: 8. Per germline, CDR1 SGHVS and CDR2 FNYEAQ. Looking up the rest from reference TRBV7-6 and TRBJ2-7 gives the full variable domain: GAGVSQSPRYKVTKRGQDVALRCDPISGHVSLYWYRQALGQGPEFLTYFNYEAQQDKSGLPNDRFSAERPEGSISTLTIQRTEQRDSAMYRCASSLNGGTGSSYEQYFGPGTRLTVT.

The chain employs TRBV23-1 and TRBJ1-2; D might be TRBD1 (6 bases). TRBV23-1 carries the ORF label, with uncertain function. V was shortened by 0 bases and J by 8 bases, with 13 bases between the two germline ends. This CDR3 is built from 14 residues. The CDR3 protein is CASSQSGGQGGYTF. The DNA of the CDR3 is TGCGCCAGCAGTCAATCGGGGGGGCAAGGGGGCTACACCTTC.

The chain uses TRBV15 and TRBJ1-1; D is unclear. CDR3 length equals 15 residues. The V end was cut by 0 bases, the J end by 5 bases, with 13 bases between. Per germline, CDR1 LNHNV and CDR2 YYDKDF (reference sequence). For the CDR3, the DNA is TGTGCCACCAGCAGAGATCCCTCGGCGGGGACTGAAGCTTTCTTT. This encodes CATSRDPSAGTEAFF.

This clone has more than one count but fewer than ten. The chain couples TRBV19 to TRBJ1-1; D is unclear. V dropped 4 bases and J dropped 0 bases, with 9 bases sitting between them. The CDR3 sequence is 14 residues long. Germline lookup yields CDR1 LNHDA and CDR2 SQIVND (reference sequence). The CDR3 spells CASSTLQMNTEAFF. In DNA form, the CDR3 reads TGTGCCAGTAGTACCCTCCAGATGAACACTGAAGCTTTCTTT.

The rearrangement links TRBV6-5 to TRBJ2-2; 8 bases align to TRBD1. The CDR3 contains 15 residues. Germline CDR1 and CDR2: MNHEY and SVGAGI. Unmatched junction bases numbered 5, after V lost 6 bases and J lost 2 bases. CDR3: CASSPGQVNTGELFF. The DNA for the CDR3 is TGTGCCAGCAGCCCGGGACAGGTCAACACCGGGGAGCTGTTTTTT.

The genes are TRBV7-9 and TRBJ1-4; the match to TRBD1 covers 7 bases. V dropped 5 bases and J dropped 6; count of bases not matched to a gene: 12. The V gene's germline CDR1 is SEHNR and CDR2 FQNEAQ (reference sequence). This CDR3 is built from 16 residues. CDR3 amino acids: CASSPPTGYGDEKLFF. The CDR3 coding sequence is TGTGCCAGCAGCCCACCGACAGGGTATGGGGATGAAAAACTGTTTTTT.

J is TRBJ1-5 and V is TRBV6-1; unclear D gene. This CDR3 is 12 amino acids long. The V end was cut by 2 bases, the J end by 7 bases, with 6 bases between. Germline CDR1 is MNHNS and CDR2 is SASEGT. CDR3 protein: CASSENMQPQHF. CDR3 nucleotides: TGTGCCAGCAGTGAAAACATGCAGCCCCAGCATTTT.

V and J are TRBV19 and TRBJ2-2; TRBD1 is a possible D gene (6 bases). Germline values: CDR1 LNHDA, CDR2 SQIVND (reference sequence). The V gene lost 9 bases and the J gene lost 2 bases, with 22 bases spanning the gap. CDR3 length: 17 amino acids. The CDR3 region has the DNA TGTGCCAGCCATACGAGGGGGACCTCCATAAACACCGGGGAGCTGTTTTTT. Amino acid sequence: CASHTRGTSINTGELFF.

The chain combines TRBV7-3 with TRBJ1-1; D is unresolved. CDR1 and CDR2 (germline): SGHTA, FQGTGA. Deletions cut 4 bases from V and 5 bases from J, with 11 bases between. The CDR3 consists of 13 residues. DNA for the CDR3: TGTGCCAGCAGCTCTAGTACTGGTACTGAAGCTTTCTTT. Translated, it gives CASSSSTGTEAFF.

The chain combines TRBV2 with TRBJ2-7, with 13 bases identical to TRBD2. Germline CDR1 SNHLY, CDR2 FYNNEI. This CDR3 has 14 residues. V lost 4 bases to trimming and J lost 4 bases; unmatched junction nucleotides: 1. This chain's CDR3 is CASSGTSGRYEQYF. The CDR3 nucleotides are TGTGCCAGCAGTGGGACTAGCGGGAGATACGAGCAGTACTTC.

The chain links TRBV28 to TRBJ2-1; 11 bases line up with TRBD2. The CDR3 has 15 amino acids. V gave up 4 bases and J gave up 4 bases; unmatched junction bases: 3. Looked up from germline, CDR1 is MDHEN and CDR2 is SYDVKM. The CDR3 DNA reads as TGTGCCAGCAGTTCGGGACTAGCGGTTTACAATGAGCAGTTCTTC. Protein product: CASSSGLAVYNEQFF. The variable domain in full, completed from reference TRBV28 and TRBJ2-1, reads DVKVTQSSRYLVKRTGEKVFLECVQDMDHENMFWYRQDPGLGLRLIYFSYDVKMKEKGDIPEGYSVSREKKERFSLILESASTNQTSMYLCASSSGLAVYNEQFFGPGTRLTVL.

The rearrangement links TRBV19 to TRBJ2-7; 8 bases agree with TRBD2. Trimming took 5 bases from V and 2 from J; bases not matched to a gene: 2. This CDR3 has 13 residues. Germline V gene lookup returns CDR1 LNHDA and CDR2 SQIVND (reference sequence). This CDR3 reads CASSVAGTYEQYF. The CDR3 bases are TGTGCCAGTAGTGTAGCGGGGACCTACGAGCAGTACTTC.

This chain connects TRBV15 to TRBJ2-7; TRBD2 agrees at 12 bases. V lost 0 bases, J lost 9 bases, and 6 bases stayed unmatched. Germline V gene data show CDR1 as LNHNV and CDR2 as YYDKDF (reference sequence). This CDR3 has 15 residues. For the CDR3, the DNA is TGTGCCACCAGCAGAGATAGACTAGCGGGAGCGGGGCAGTACTTC. This gives the protein CATSRDRLAGAGQYF.

V and J are TRBV15 and TRBJ2-4, with D maybe TRBD1 (6 bases). The germline V gene has CDR1 LNHNV and CDR2 YYDKDF (reference sequence). Trimming left V 5 bases short and J 0 bases short, with 11 bases between. This CDR3 has 15 amino acids. DNA of the CDR3: TGTGCCACCAGCCCGACAGGTGGAGCCAAAAACATTCAGTACTTC. Residues: CATSPTGGAKNIQYF.

The rearrangement uses TRBV4-1 and TRBJ2-7; 7 nucleotides match TRBD1. Germline lookup yields CDR1 MGHRA and CDR2 YSYEKL. This CDR3 region has 13 residues. The V gene end was trimmed by 4 bases and the J gene end by 4 bases; junction bases not matched to a gene: 4. The CDR3 sequence is CASSLGGGYEQYF. For the CDR3, the DNA is TGCGCCAGCAGCCTAGGGGGCGGGTACGAGCAGTACTTC.

The chain has TRBV5-4 and TRBJ2-1; D is undetermined. The CDR3 has 13 amino acids. CDR1 and CDR2 from the germline V gene are SGHNT and YYREEE (reference sequence). V lost 4 bases and J lost 1, with 6 bases in between. DNA of the CDR3: TGTGCCAGCAGCCCGAGTTCCTACAATGAGCAGTTCTTC. This encodes CASSPSSYNEQFF.

The rearrangement joins TRBV4-1 to TRBJ2-5; D is perhaps TRBD1 (6 bases). This CDR3 comprises 13 residues. V was clipped by 1 base and J by 5 bases, with 8 bases between them. Germline loops: CDR1 MGHRA, CDR2 YSYEKL. The CDR3: CASSQGRGETQYF. As DNA, the CDR3 is TGCGCCAGCAGCCAAGGCAGGGGCGAGACCCAGTACTTC.

V and J are TRBV6-4 and TRBJ2-1, with TRBD1 as a possible D gene (6 bases). Trimming took off 2 bases at V and 6 bases at J, with 14 bases between the two ends. Germline assignment: CDR1 MRHNA and CDR2 SNTAGT. The CDR3 has 15 amino acids. CDR3 DNA sequence: TGTGCCAGCAGTGACACCTCAGGGGTTCTCAATGAGCAGTTCTTC. The encoded protein is CASSDTSGVLNEQFF.